Presented here are 5 T cell receptor beta chains from one specimen sequenced in a study of circulating CD8 cells and anti-PD-1 response in melanoma. Four subsets defined by PD-1 and/or TIGIT were sorted from live CD3+CD8+TCRalphabeta+ cells. Each library started from about 14 ng of total RNA using the QIAseq Immune Repertoire TCR panel. Each CDR3 protein gets one entry after TCRdb re-called the reads with MiXCR. The repertoire holds around 420 distinct CDR3 sequences, around 8% seen once, with 60% to 75% in the top ten. The specimen was CD8+ T cells from PBMCs, collected at baseline or after one month of anti-PD-1 therapy (not recorded which). These receptors were collected from a human donor with melanoma.

Relative to its sample, this clonotype is large. The V call is TRBV20-1, the J call TRBJ2-7; 8 bases are a match to TRBD2. V was pared by 4 bases and J by 1 base, with 6 bases of the junction left unmatched. This CDR3 has 14 residues. Germline V lookup: CDR1 DFQATT, CDR2 SNEGSKA (reference sequence). This chain's CDR3 is CSAIPLAESYEQYF. In DNA, the CDR3 is TGCAGTGCTATTCCACTAGCGGAATCCTACGAGCAGTACTTC.

In this sample, this clonotype is medium-sized. V is TRBV28 and J is TRBJ2-7; D may be TRBD1 or TRBD2 (7 bases each). CDR3 length: 16 amino acids. Germline V CDR1 and CDR2: MDHEN, SYDVKM. Trimming took 5 bases from V and 0 from J, leaving 17 bases between them. The CDR3 reads CASSAYRGGSSYEQYF. CDR3 coding DNA: TGTGCCAGCAGTGCCTACAGGGGAGGGTCCTCCTACGAGCAGTACTTC.

In this sample, this clonotype turned up a few times. V gene TRBV12-3 or TRBV12-4 combines with J gene TRBJ2-1, with D perhaps TRBD1 or TRBD2 (5 bases each). The germline V and J ends were trimmed by 2 bases and 3 bases, with 11 bases remaining between them. The CDR3 runs to 15 residues. The DNA for the CDR3 is TGTGCCAGCAGTTTACTAGGGGACCACTACAATGAGCAGTTCTTC. Translated: CASSLLGDHYNEQFF.

By proportion, this clonotype is large. The chain carries TRBV28 and TRBJ2-3; D possibly uses TRBD1 or TRBD2 (5 bases each). Trimming removed 5 bases at V and 3 bases at J, with 21 bases between. The CDR3 contains 17 residues. Germline V gives CDR1 MDHEN, CDR2 SYDVKM. CDR3 coding DNA: TGTGCCAGCAGTCTGGGGGAGATCTTCTTGAATACAGATACGCAGTATTTT. Translation: CASSLGEIFLNTDTQYF.

This clonotype is deemed medium-sized. The V call is TRBV18, the J call TRBJ2-1; tentatively, D is TRBD2 (6 bases). The CDR3 totals 15 residues. Germline V gives CDR1 KGHSH, CDR2 LQKENI. V dropped 6 bases and J dropped 3 bases, with 15 bases sitting between them. Here the CDR3 DNA reads TGTGCCAGCTCCCTGGGGGGAGGCAACTACAATGAGCAGTTCTTC. The encoded protein is CASSLGGGNYNEQFF.